This T cell receptor (beta chain) originates from a study of T cell repertoires in aging, cancer and after chemotherapy. A mixed TRB-A/B primer pool amplified rearranged TRB by multiplex touch-down PCR. TCRdb recomputed calls from the multiplex PCR reads with MiXCR, one row per CDR3 protein. The sample has around 11,000 distinct CDR3 sequences, under 45% seen once. The CDR3 spans 13 residues. Trimming removed 2 bases at V and 10 bases at J, with 11 bases between. Peripheral blood genomic DNA, not sorted cells or RNA, was the template. The material sequenced was blood. This clonotype was obtained from a human donor in good health. The rearrangement uses TRBV12-3 or TRBV12-4 and TRBJ1-4; D call uncertain. The CDR3 coding sequence is TGTGCCAGCAGTTTACGGGATAGAGGAAAACTGTTTTTT. Its translation is CASSLRDRGKLFF.